This T cell receptor beta chain was recovered during a study of T cells in Graves' hyperthyroidism and ophthalmopathy. Study-wide findings and caveats: A model of 13 V-J pairs discriminated ophthalmopathy from stable hyperthyroidism.

The table lists this clonotype with a few counts. As yet, its antigen is unknown. Amplification of TCR beta CDR3 regions was performed using RNA transcripts as template. HTBI primers were used for first-round RT-PCR of the TCR CDR3. TCRdb reanalysed the multiplex PCR reads using MiXCR and keeps one entry per CDR3 protein. The sample lists roughly 300,000 distinct CDR3 sequences; 14% were seen once. The V segment lost 1 base and the J segment 7 bases; nucleotides outside the gene matches: 14. The CDR3 sequence is 17 residues long. Germline CDR1 and CDR2: SGHVS and FQNEAQ. The chain is built from TRBV7-8 and TRBJ2-7, with 9 bases lining up with TRBD2. The sample consisted of blood. The sequence was obtained from a woman in her twenties or thirties with Graves' hyperthyroidism. In DNA, the CDR3 is TGTGCCAGCAGCTTAGACCGGTCTAGCGGGGCCCCGTGGGAGCAGTACTTC. This sequence encodes CASSLDRSSGAPWEQYF.